This T cell receptor (beta chain) stems from a study of glioma-infiltrating T cells. About the research overall: Before surgery, glioma patients received dexamethasone for at most six days. The study's findings and limits: Shared blood CDR3 signature motifs marked patients with low tissue-blood divergence.

The iRepertoire nested amplicon-rescue multiplex PCR amplified TCR alpha and beta CDR3s from RNA. Input was 100-400 ng of tissue mRNA or PBMC total RNA. In TCRdb, the multiplex PCR reads were re-called with MiXCR into one record per CDR3 protein. Here the sample spans more than 300,000 distinct CDR3 sequences, 41% being singletons. With respect to this clonotype: Its target is unknown. One end of the junction varies from germline; a read error may be responsible.

This sequence originates from a human donor with low-grade glioma or glioblastoma, undergoing nonglioma brain surgery, or in good health (not recorded which). Material for sequencing was glioma tissue, nonneoplastic brain tissue, or PBMCs (not recorded which).

The CDR3 sequence: CASSPTGGNTETIF. DNA for the CDR3: TGCGCCAGCAGCCCAACAGGGGGAAACACTGAAACTATCTTT. The chain is built from TRBV4-3 and TRBJ1-1; 8 bases match TRBD1. The germline V gene has CDR1 LGHNA and CDR2 YSLEER. This CDR3 region has 14 residues.